The clone carrying this T cell receptor (beta chain) has just a few counts. What it binds is unknown. A much larger clone is a single base away; this may be a read error. The authors made TCR beta cDNA from 400 to 600 ng total RNA with a constant-region primer. Amplification in three nested multiplex PCR rounds with slightly modified ARM-PCR gave rise to TCR beta libraries. Rounds one and two of PCR, each of 10 cycles, were primed with TRBV1-TRBV30 forward primers and a C-beta reverse primer. MiXCR, applied by TCRdb to the multiplex PCR reads, yields one record per CDR3 protein. This sample has 310,000 or so distinct CDR3 sequences, with almost 60% found just once. The blood RNA (from unsorted whole blood) was obtained, and germline DNA was also extracted. This sample was included in a study of tumor-infiltrating lymphocytes in primary liver carcinoma. Study information: Patients' primary liver carcinoma was surgically resected. Patients comprised men and women whose ages fell between 30 and 69 years. Study results and limitations: Between tumor regions, pairs overlapped more than tumor-adjacent and tumor-blood pairs did. Because of bulk unsorted sampling, CD4+ and CD8+ repertoires were not subjected to comparison.

Germline V lookup: CDR1 MNHNS, CDR2 SASEGT. The CDR3 has 13 amino acids. Between the trimmed V and J ends, which lost 1 base and 3 bases, there was a span of 6 bases. The receptor was isolated from a woman in her twenties or thirties with primary liver carcinoma and hepatitis B virus infection. What was sequenced was peripheral blood. The chain carries TRBV6-1 and TRBJ1-1; no clear D. Here the CDR3 DNA reads TGTGCCAGCAGTGAAGACAACCACACTGAAGCTTTCTTT. This encodes CASSEDNHTEAFF.